This T cell receptor beta chain was obtained from a study of vaccination and CD4 T cells after COVID-19. Study in general: At a median 72 days (range 14 to 241) after dose two, post-vaccine samples were obtained. General study points: Researchers report that a median about 89% of reactive clones in convalescent patients surfaced only post-vaccination.

To note about this clonotype: Its antigen is unknown.

As to treatment: approximately nine-day PBMC culture with coronavirus spike peptide pools or control peptides (ViraFEST assay). Cultured CD4+ T cell DNA was sequenced using the Oncomine TCR Beta short-read assay. It was from cultured CD4+ T cells that genomic DNA was extracted. TCRdb reprocessed the PCR reads via MiXCR and lists one record per CDR3 protein. The sample lists under 25,000 distinct CDR3 sequences, around four fifths occurring once. In germline, CDR1 is LNHDA, CDR2 SQIVND (reference sequence). The V segment lost 5 bases and the J segment 4 bases; nucleotides outside the gene matches: 7. There are 15 residues in the CDR3.

The specimen comprised CD4+ T cells from blood, cultured in vitro, sampled after SARS-CoV-2 vaccination. The V and J genes are TRBV19 and TRBJ2-1, with 8 bases aligning to TRBD1. The receptor's source is a human donor who received a COVID-19 vaccine. In DNA form, the CDR3 reads TGTGCCAGTAGTCCCCCGGGACAGGAGTACAATGAGCAGTTCTTC. Protein: CASSPPGQEYNEQFF.